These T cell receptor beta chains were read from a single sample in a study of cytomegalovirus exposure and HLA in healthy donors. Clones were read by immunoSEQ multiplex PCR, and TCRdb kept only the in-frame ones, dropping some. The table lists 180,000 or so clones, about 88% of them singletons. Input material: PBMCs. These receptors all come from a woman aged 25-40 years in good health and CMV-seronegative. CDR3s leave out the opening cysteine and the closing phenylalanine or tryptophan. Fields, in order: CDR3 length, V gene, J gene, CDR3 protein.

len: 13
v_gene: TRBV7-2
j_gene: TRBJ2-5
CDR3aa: ASSSPRLPQETQY

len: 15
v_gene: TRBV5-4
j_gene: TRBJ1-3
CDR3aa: ASSGWTGLTSGNTIY

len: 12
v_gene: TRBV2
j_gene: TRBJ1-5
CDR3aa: ASSEMVPGQPQH

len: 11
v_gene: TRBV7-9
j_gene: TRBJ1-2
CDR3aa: ASSFDDIYGYT

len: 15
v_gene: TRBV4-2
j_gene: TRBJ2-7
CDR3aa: ASSQDPQRETSYEQY

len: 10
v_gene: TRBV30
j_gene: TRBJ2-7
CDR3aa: AWSKGQGSSG

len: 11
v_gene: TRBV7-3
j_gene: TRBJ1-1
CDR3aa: ASSSQGAGEAF

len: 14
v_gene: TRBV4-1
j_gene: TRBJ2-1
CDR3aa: ASSQDRWERDNEQF

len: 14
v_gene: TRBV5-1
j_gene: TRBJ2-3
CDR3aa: ASSLGAGDSTDTQY

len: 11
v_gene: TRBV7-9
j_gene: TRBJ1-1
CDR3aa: ASSLPGGTEAF

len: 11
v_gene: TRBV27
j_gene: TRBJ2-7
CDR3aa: ASSLSPRYEQY

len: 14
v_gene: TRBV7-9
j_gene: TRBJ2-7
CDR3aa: ASSLGTSGSGYEQY

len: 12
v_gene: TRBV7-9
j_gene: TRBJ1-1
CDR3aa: ASSQEGENTEAF

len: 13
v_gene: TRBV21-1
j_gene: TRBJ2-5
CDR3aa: ASSAGGRIQETQY

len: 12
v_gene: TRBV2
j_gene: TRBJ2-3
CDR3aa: ASSVAGGPDTQY

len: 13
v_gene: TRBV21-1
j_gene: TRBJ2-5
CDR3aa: ASSKRVPGEETQY

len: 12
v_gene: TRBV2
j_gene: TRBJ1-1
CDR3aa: ASSSQGVNTEAF

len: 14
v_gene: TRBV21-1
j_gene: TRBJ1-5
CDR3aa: ASSKDRVICNQPQH

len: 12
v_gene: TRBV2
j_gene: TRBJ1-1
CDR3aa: ASSLDRANTEAF

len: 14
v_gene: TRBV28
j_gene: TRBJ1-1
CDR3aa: ASSFRSRAVNTEAF

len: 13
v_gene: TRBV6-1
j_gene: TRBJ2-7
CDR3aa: ASSPRTGAHYEQY

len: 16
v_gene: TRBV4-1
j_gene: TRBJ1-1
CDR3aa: ASSQEVAVRMMNTEAF

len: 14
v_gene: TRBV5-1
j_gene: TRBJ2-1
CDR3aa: ASGFGPPPYKDREF

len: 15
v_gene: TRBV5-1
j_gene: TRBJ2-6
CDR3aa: ASSFGTGISGANVLT

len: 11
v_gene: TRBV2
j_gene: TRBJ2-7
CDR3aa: ASSKQTPYEQY

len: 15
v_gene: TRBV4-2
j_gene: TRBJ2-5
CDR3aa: ASSHDPGLAGGETQY

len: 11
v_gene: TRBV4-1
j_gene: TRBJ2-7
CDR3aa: ATSRGLTYEQY

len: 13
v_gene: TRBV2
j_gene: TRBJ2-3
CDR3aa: ASSLGALEGDTQY

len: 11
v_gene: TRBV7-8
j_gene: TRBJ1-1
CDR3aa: ASSRREAAEAF

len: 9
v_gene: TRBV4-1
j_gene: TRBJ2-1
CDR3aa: ASRGGNEQF

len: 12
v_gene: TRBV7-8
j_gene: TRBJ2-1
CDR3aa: ASMRLSSYNEQF

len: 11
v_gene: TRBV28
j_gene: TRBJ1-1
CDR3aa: ASSLREFAEAF